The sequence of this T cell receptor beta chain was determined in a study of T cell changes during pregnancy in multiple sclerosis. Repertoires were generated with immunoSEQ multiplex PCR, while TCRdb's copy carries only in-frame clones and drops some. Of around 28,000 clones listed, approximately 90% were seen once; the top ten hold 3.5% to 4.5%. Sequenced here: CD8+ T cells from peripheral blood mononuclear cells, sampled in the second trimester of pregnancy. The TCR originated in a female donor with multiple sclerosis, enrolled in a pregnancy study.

The CDR3 spells CASSPAGRGPTGELFF. CDR3 sequence (DNA): TGTGCCAGCAGCCCAGCGGGCAGGGGGCCGACCGGGGAGCTGTTTTTT. V usage is TRBV9 and J usage is TRBJ2-2; 8 positions match TRBD1. The CDR3 is made up of 16 amino acids. Germline trimming cut 4 bases from V and 5 bases from J; bases unmatched to any gene: 10. Germline V gene sequence: CDR1 SGDLS, CDR2 YYNGEE. The whole variable domain, filled in from reference TRBV9 and TRBJ2-2, reads DSGVTQTPKHLITATGQRVTLRCSPRSGDLSVYWYQQSLDQGLQFLIQYYNGEERAKGNILERFSAQQFPDLHSELNLSSLELGDSALYFCASSPAGRGPTGELFFGEGSRLTVL.